This is a list of T cell receptor beta chains from one sample in a study of shared clonotypes between healthy human individuals. Here immunoSEQ multiplex PCR was the method, and the copy in TCRdb shows in-frame clones only, minus some. This sample yields about 680,000 clones, of which 92% are seen a single time; about 24% belongs to the top ten. Material for sequencing was naive CD8+ T cells sorted from blood. The receptor set was obtained from a man aged 30 to 39 in good health. Each CDR3 is given with its conserved first and last residue. D genes are given only for firm matches. Where a row states a size, it is once, few, many or the class of an expanded clone; other rows omit it.

NA	TRBV27	NA	15	TRBJ1-1	CASSLSGSWRTEAFF	TGTGCCAGCAGTTTATCCGGGAGTTGGAGGACTGAAGCTTTCTTT
once	TRBV6-5	NA	14	TRBJ1-4	CASSAVGVNEKLFF	TGTGCCAGCAGTGCGGTCGGGGTAAATGAAAAACTGTTTTTT
NA	TRBV9	NA	15	TRBJ2-2	CASSVAGSNTGELFF	TGTGCCAGCAGCGTAGCGGGAAGCAACACCGGGGAGCTGTTTTTT
NA	TRBV30	NA	17	TRBJ2-1	CAWSLGIEGLEGDEQFF	TGTGCCTGGAGTTTAGGTATTGAGGGACTCGAGGGCGATGAGCAGTTCTTC
NA	TRBV9	TRBD2	14	TRBJ2-1	CASRAGGPRNEQFF	TGTGCCAGCAGGGCGGGAGGGCCGAGGAATGAGCAGTTCTTC
NA	TRBV15	TRBD1	17	TRBJ2-6	CATSRVGRGLGANVLTF	TGTGCCACCAGCAGAGTGGGCAGGGGGCTTGGGGCCAACGTCCTGACTTTC
NA	TRBV5-6	NA	13	TRBJ1-1	CASSQQGPTEAFF	TGTGCCAGCAGCCAACAGGGACCCACTGAAGCTTTCTTT
NA	TRBV29-1	NA	14	TRBJ1-2	CSVDAPVSNYGYTF	TGCAGCGTGGATGCCCCAGTGTCTAACTATGGCTACACCTTC
NA	TRBV7-3	TRBD2	16	TRBJ2-1	CASSATGLAGDNEQFF	TGTGCCAGCAGCGCAACGGGACTAGCGGGTGACAATGAGCAGTTCTTC
NA	TRBV19	TRBD2	15	TRBJ2-1	CASNYERGLANEQFF	TGTGCCAGTAATTACGAAAGAGGACTAGCGAATGAGCAGTTCTTC
NA	TRBV7-9	TRBD2	14	TRBJ2-5	CASSSGLAVETQYF	TGTGCCAGCAGCTCCGGACTAGCGGTAGAGACCCAGTACTTC
once	TRBV6-6	NA	13	TRBJ1-5	CASRILGNQPQHF	TGTGCCAGCAGGATCTTAGGCAATCAGCCCCAGCATTTT
NA	TRBV6-5	NA	12	TRBJ1-2	CASSYADGGYTF	TGTGCCAGCAGTTACGCGGATGGTGGCTACACCTTC
NA	TRBV6-1	NA	15	TRBJ2-1	CASSTPGLRPNEQFF	TGTGCCAGCAGTACGCCGGGCCTACGGCCCAATGAGCAGTTCTTC
NA	TRBV27	NA	15	TRBJ2-3	CASSTTGRETDTQYF	TGTGCCAGCAGCACGACAGGGCGGGAGACAGATACGCAGTATTTT
NA	TRBV7-9	NA	15	TRBJ2-7	CASSLVPPTSYEQYF	TGTGCCAGCAGCTTAGTTCCCCCAACTAGTTACGAGCAGTACTTC
NA	TRBV27	TRBD2	15	TRBJ2-3	CASRPGLVDTDTQYF	TGTGCCAGCAGACCGGGACTAGTTGACACAGATACGCAGTATTTT
NA	TRBV13	NA	14	TRBJ2-1	CASRGASSNNEQFF	TGTGCCAGCAGGGGAGCTTCGTCCAACAATGAGCAGTTCTTC
NA	TRBV7-2	NA	16	TRBJ2-1	CASSPRAARQANEQFF	TGTGCCAGCAGCCCCCGGGCGGCTAGACAAGCCAATGAGCAGTTCTTC
NA	TRBV28	NA	13	TRBJ2-7	CASSFLDNYEQYF	TGTGCCAGCAGTTTTCTTGACAACTACGAGCAGTACTTC
NA	TRBV27	NA	14	TRBJ2-7	CASSGRGSEYEQYF	TGTGCCAGCAGTGGCCGGGGGTCAGAGTACGAGCAGTACTTC
NA	TRBV11-2	NA	13	TRBJ2-7	CATSLRDLGEQYF	TGTGCCACCAGCTTACGGGACCTGGGCGAGCAGTACTTC
NA	TRBV7-6	NA	14	TRBJ2-7	CASSLGGQSYEQYF	TGTGCCAGCAGCTTAGGGGGACAAAGCTACGAGCAGTACTTC
NA	TRBV12-5	NA	16	TRBJ2-2	CASGRGEQGPTGELFF	TGTGCTAGTGGCCGAGGGGAGCAGGGACCAACCGGGGAGCTGTTTTTT
NA	TRBV7-3	NA	14	TRBJ2-1	CASSPGVLVSPAFF	TGTGCCAGCAGCCCCGGTGTTTTAGTGAGCCCAGCGTTCTTC
once	TRBV28	NA	11	TRBJ2-7	CASSYRVEQYF	TGTGCCAGCAGTTACAGGGTCGAGCAGTACTTC
NA	TRBV7-6	NA	16	TRBJ2-1	CASSLADYLSYNEQFF	TGTGCCAGCAGCTTAGCCGACTACTTATCCTACAATGAGCAGTTCTTC
NA	TRBV28	NA	14	TRBJ2-7	CASSERRSSYEQYF	TGTGCCAGCAGTGAGAGAAGGAGCTCCTACGAGCAGTACTTC
NA	TRBV11-2	NA	16	TRBJ2-1	CASSLFWAPSGNEQFF	TGTGCCAGCAGCTTATTCTGGGCACCCTCAGGCAATGAGCAGTTCTTC
NA	TRBV7-8	NA	16	TRBJ1-4	CASSSLPGATNEKLFF	TGTGCCAGCAGCTCTCTTCCAGGCGCAACTAATGAAAAACTGTTTTTT
NA	TRBV10-3	NA	14	TRBJ2-7	CAISEGDSFYEQYF	TGTGCCATCAGTGAGGGAGACAGCTTCTACGAGCAGTACTTC
NA	TRBV7-9	NA	15	TRBJ2-6	CASSPLLGGANVLTF	TGTGCCAGCAGCCCTTTACTGGGCGGGGCCAACGTCCTGACTTTC
NA	TRBV19	TRBD1	15	TRBJ2-2	CASSTGGANTGELFF	TGTGCCAGTAGTACAGGGGGCGCGAACACCGGGGAGCTGTTTTTT
NA	TRBV19	TRBD1	21	TRBJ1-1	CASSIWNITPKPQGQGAEAFF	TGTGCCAGTAGTATCTGGAACATTACACCCAAACCCCAGGGACAGGGCGCTGAAGCTTTCTTT
NA	TRBV18	NA	17	TRBJ2-3	CASSALGWTTSTDTQYF	TGTGCCAGCTCCGCGCTTGGGTGGACTACTAGCACAGATACGCAGTATTTT
NA	TRBV4-2	NA	16	TRBJ2-3	CASSQGAYSAADTQYF	TGTGCCAGCAGCCAAGGTGCTTACTCCGCCGCGGATACGCAGTATTTT
NA	TRBV7-9	TRBD2	16	TRBJ2-1	CASSLAKGRVGDEQFF	TGTGCCAGCAGCTTAGCAAAAGGGAGGGTCGGCGATGAGCAGTTCTTC
many	TRBV9	NA	14	TRBJ1-1	CASSVVPGSNEAFF	TGTGCCAGCAGCGTAGTTCCAGGGTCAAATGAAGCTTTCTTT
NA	TRBV11-2	TRBD2	13	TRBJ2-7	CATHQTSGYEQYF	TGTGCCACCCACCAGACTAGCGGCTACGAGCAGTACTTC
NA	TRBV7-9	NA	12	TRBJ2-3	CASSGGVNTQYF	TGTGCCAGCAGCGGAGGGGTAAATACGCAGTATTTT
NA	TRBV9	NA	15	TRBJ2-3	CASSVEGASTDTQYF	TGTGCCAGCAGCGTAGAAGGGGCAAGCACAGATACGCAGTATTTT
NA	TRBV27	TRBD2	16	TRBJ2-3	CASKMPSGRSTDTQYF	TGTGCCAGCAAGATGCCTAGCGGCCGGTCGACAGATACGCAGTATTTT
NA	TRBV5-1	TRBD2	12	TRBJ2-1	CASSGSYNEQFF	TGCGCCAGTAGCGGGAGCTACAATGAGCAGTTCTTC
NA	TRBV11-2	TRBD1	14	TRBJ2-7	CASSLARDRGLQYF	TGTGCCAGCAGCTTAGCCCGGGACAGGGGGTTGCAGTACTTC
NA	TRBV30	NA	11	TRBJ2-1	CAWSVTNEQFF	TGTGCCTGGAGTGTAACCAATGAGCAGTTCTTC
NA	TRBV6-5	NA	15	TRBJ1-3	CASSYLSSSGNTIYF	TGTGCCAGCAGTTACCTGTCGAGCTCTGGAAACACCATATATTTT
NA	TRBV28	TRBD2	13	TRBJ2-5	CASRTSSQETQYF	TGTGCCAGCAGGACTAGCAGTCAAGAGACCCAGTACTTC
few	TRBV7-7	TRBD2	17	TRBJ2-2	CASSLEASGSYTGELFF	TGTGCCAGCAGCTTAGAGGCTAGCGGGAGTTACACCGGGGAGCTGTTTTTT
NA	TRBV7-8	TRBD2	18	TRBJ2-1	CASSFSTGLAGANNEQFF	TGTGCCAGCAGCTTTTCCACGGGACTAGCGGGAGCTAACAATGAGCAGTTCTTC
NA	TRBV28	NA	16	TRBJ2-5	CASSFLSGGWGETQYF	TGTGCCAGCAGTTTCTTATCTGGGGGATGGGGGGAGACCCAGTACTTC
NA	TRBV10-2	NA	12	TRBJ1-1	CASKNPNTEAFF	TGCGCCAGCAAGAACCCGAACACTGAAGCTTTCTTT
NA	TRBV27	NA	14	TRBJ2-5	CASSFLDSQETQYF	TGTGCCAGCAGTTTTTTGGACAGCCAAGAGACCCAGTACTTC
NA	TRBV5-6	NA	13	TRBJ1-2	CASSFGETYGYTF	TGTGCCAGCAGCTTTGGGGAGACCTATGGCTACACCTTC
NA	TRBV27	NA	13	TRBJ2-2	CASSQGNTGELFF	TGTGCCAGCAGCCAGGGAAACACCGGGGAGCTGTTTTTT
once	TRBV27	NA	14	TRBJ2-1	CASKPGLPNNEQFF	TGTGCCAGCAAGCCCGGACTACCTAACAATGAGCAGTTCTTC